Shown below are 10 T cell receptor beta chains from a single sample sequenced in a study of Ad26.COV2.S vaccination and SARS-CoV-2 variants. Treatment denoted: 15 to 20 received Ad26.COV2.S at low or high dose, single or two shots; roughly five received placebo; per-sample allocation not given. Samples analyzed were those drawn on day 63 after the first vaccine or placebo injection. TCRdb's copy holds only in-frame clones and misses some; the assay was immunoSEQ multiplex PCR. The data hold more than 350,000 clones, with 90% observed a single time. Sequencing was performed on peripheral blood, taken in a trial of Ad26.COV2.S vaccine versus placebo. The source of these receptors is a person between 18 and 65 years old who received the Ad26.COV2.S COVID-19 vaccine or a placebo.

This clone has a single count. This chain connects TRBV7-9 to TRBJ2-1; D is undetermined. Germline loops: CDR1 SEHNR, CDR2 FQNEAQ (reference sequence). This CDR3 spans 15 amino acids. The ends were cut back, 2 bases at V and 0 bases at J, with 8 bases in the middle. The CDR3 is CASSLRVSSYNEQFF. The CDR3 DNA reads TGTGCCAGCAGCTTAAGGGTTAGCTCCTACAATGAGCAGTTCTTC.

The chain uses TRBV18 and TRBJ1-1, with D tentatively TRBD1 (5 bases). Trimming pared 0 bases from V and 5 bases from J, leaving 16 bases between. The germline V gene has CDR1 KGHSH and CDR2 LQKENI. The CDR3 loop spans 16 amino acids. CDR3 sequence reads: CASSPPSVQGGTEAFF. DNA of the CDR3: TGTGCCAGCTCACCACCGAGCGTTCAGGGAGGGACTGAAGCTTTCTTT.

This clone was found once. The chain uses TRBV19 and TRBJ1-1; a weak D match, TRBD1 (6 bases). This CDR3 region has 15 residues. CDR1 is LNHDA and CDR2 is SQIVND in the germline V gene (reference sequence). Trimming took 7 bases from V and 1 from J, leaving 16 bases between them. CDR3 loop: CASIAGQTSNTEAFF. CDR3 bases: TGTGCCAGTATCGCTGGACAGACATCGAACACTGAAGCTTTCTTT.

Notes on this clone: At the DNA level, this CDR3 is encoded by other sequences in the same sample as well. The CDR3 loop reads CASSIGQGNTEAFF. CDR3 nucleotide sequence: TGTGCCAGTAGTATTGGACAGGGTAACACTGAAGCTTTCTTT. The V gene is TRBV19, the J gene TRBJ1-1, with TRBD1 matching over 8 bases. Per germline, CDR1 LNHDA and CDR2 SQIVND (reference sequence). This CDR3 spans 14 amino acids. Germline trimming cut 3 bases from V and 2 bases from J; bases unmatched to any gene: 2.

V usage is TRBV11-2 and J usage is TRBJ1-6, with D uncertain. CDR1 and CDR2 from the germline V gene are SGHAT and FQNNGV. Between the trimmed V and J ends, which lost 2 bases and 10 bases, there was a span of 12 bases. The CDR3 spans 14 residues. The CDR3 loop reads CASSLSLVGSPLHF. The CDR3 coding sequence is TGTGCCAGCAGCTTATCCCTGGTGGGCTCACCCCTCCACTTT.

V gene TRBV7-9 combines with J gene TRBJ2-5, with TRBD2 identical over 8 bases. The trim removed 1 base at V and 5 bases at J, leaving 12 bases unmatched. Germline V gene data show CDR1 as SEHNR and CDR2 as FQNEAQ (reference sequence). CDR3 length equals 17 residues. The CDR3 here is CASSLGGSGATGETQYF. The CDR3 coding sequence is TGTGCCAGCAGCTTAGGTGGTAGCGGGGCCACCGGGGAGACCCAGTACTTC.

This clone occurred once. The chain uses TRBV14 and TRBJ2-7; 8 bases fit TRBD2. The CDR3 spans 15 residues. Germline V gene sequence: CDR1 SGHDN, CDR2 FVKESK. V shed 1 base, J shed 3 bases, and the junction held 5 bases outside the gene matches. The CDR3, as DNA: TGTGCCAGCAGCCAAGCTTTAGCGGGGAACTACGAGCAGTACTTC. Translation gives CASSQALAGNYEQYF.

This rearrangement joins TRBV28 to TRBJ2-7, with D uncertain. Germline CDR1 MDHEN, CDR2 SYDVKM. Deletions cut 6 bases from V and 4 bases from J, with 13 bases between. This CDR3 has 13 residues. The CDR3 coding sequence is TGTGCCAGCAGGCCCACCGACCGGTACGAGCAGTACTTC. Amino acids: CASRPTDRYEQYF.

This chain links TRBV5-4 with TRBJ2-4, with D maybe TRBD1 (6 bases). The CDR3 extends over 14 amino acids. Germline V gene data show CDR1 as SGHNT and CDR2 as YYREEE (reference sequence). V lost 4 bases to trimming and J lost 7 bases, with 15 bases between them. Here the CDR3 reads CASSSRGRVNIQYF. The CDR3 coding sequence is TGTGCCAGCAGCAGCAGGGGACGAGTGAACATTCAGTACTTC.

The chain recombines TRBV4-3 with TRBJ2-7; D is ambiguous. Germline CDR1 LGHNA, CDR2 YSLEER. V was clipped by 1 base and J by 0 bases, with 7 bases between them. The CDR3 covers 14 residues. The CDR3 DNA follows: TGCGCCAGCAGCCAAGGGCTTTCCTCCTACGAGCAGTACTTC. This gives the protein CASSQGLSSYEQYF.